This TCR beta chain was documented in a study of cytomegalovirus exposure and HLA in healthy donors. In the study overall: Of around 400 genotyped donors, 80% to 85% grouped in the Caucasian-associated ancestry cluster.

Amplification used 60 Vbeta primers and 13 Jbeta primers. Produced via immunoSEQ multiplex PCR; TCRdb's table is partial and in-frame only. The table has roughly 130,000 clones, less than 80% seen once. Germline trimming cut 0 bases from V and 2 bases from J; bases unmatched to any gene: 0. CDR1 and CDR2 from the germline V gene are MDHEN and SYDVKM. The length of the CDR3 is 14 residues. Findings and limits, study-wide: The authors listed roughly 150 TCR beta chains as cytomegalovirus-associated. A cluster of highly shared sequence variants was likely a sequencing artifact.

As to this clone: The antigen is unknown.

This receptor was identified in a woman in her fifties or sixties in good health and CMV-seropositive. The chain uses TRBV28 and TRBJ1-2, with TRBD1 identical over 7 bases. Material for sequencing was PBMCs. The CDR3 sequence is CASSLWGQNYGYTF. The DNA for the CDR3 is TGTGCCAGCAGTTTATGGGGACAGAACTATGGCTACACCTTC.